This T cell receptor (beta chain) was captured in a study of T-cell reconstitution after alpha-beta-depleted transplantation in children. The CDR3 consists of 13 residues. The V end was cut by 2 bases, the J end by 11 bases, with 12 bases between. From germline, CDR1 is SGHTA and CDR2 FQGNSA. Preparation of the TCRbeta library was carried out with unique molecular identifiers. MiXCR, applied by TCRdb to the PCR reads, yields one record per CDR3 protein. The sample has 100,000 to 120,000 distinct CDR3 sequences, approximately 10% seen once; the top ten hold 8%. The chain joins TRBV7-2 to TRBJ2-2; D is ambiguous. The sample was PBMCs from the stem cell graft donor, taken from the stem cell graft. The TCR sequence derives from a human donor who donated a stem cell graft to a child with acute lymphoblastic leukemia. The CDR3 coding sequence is TGTGCCAGCAGCTTAAGGCGACACAGCGAGCTGTTTTTT. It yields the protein CASSLRRHSELFF.